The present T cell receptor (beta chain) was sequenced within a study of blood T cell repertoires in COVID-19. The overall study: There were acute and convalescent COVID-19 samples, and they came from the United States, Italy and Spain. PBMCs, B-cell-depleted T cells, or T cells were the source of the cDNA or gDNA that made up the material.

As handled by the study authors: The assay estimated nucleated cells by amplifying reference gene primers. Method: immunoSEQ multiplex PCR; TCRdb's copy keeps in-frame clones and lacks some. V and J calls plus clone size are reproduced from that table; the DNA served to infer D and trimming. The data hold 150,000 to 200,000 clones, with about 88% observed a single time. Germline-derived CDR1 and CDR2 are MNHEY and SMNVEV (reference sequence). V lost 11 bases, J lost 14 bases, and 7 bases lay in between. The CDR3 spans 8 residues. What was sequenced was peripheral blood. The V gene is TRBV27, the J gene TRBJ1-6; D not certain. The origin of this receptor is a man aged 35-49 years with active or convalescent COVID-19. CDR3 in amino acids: CAAAALHF. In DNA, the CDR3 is TGTGCCGCAGCGGCCCTCCACTTT.